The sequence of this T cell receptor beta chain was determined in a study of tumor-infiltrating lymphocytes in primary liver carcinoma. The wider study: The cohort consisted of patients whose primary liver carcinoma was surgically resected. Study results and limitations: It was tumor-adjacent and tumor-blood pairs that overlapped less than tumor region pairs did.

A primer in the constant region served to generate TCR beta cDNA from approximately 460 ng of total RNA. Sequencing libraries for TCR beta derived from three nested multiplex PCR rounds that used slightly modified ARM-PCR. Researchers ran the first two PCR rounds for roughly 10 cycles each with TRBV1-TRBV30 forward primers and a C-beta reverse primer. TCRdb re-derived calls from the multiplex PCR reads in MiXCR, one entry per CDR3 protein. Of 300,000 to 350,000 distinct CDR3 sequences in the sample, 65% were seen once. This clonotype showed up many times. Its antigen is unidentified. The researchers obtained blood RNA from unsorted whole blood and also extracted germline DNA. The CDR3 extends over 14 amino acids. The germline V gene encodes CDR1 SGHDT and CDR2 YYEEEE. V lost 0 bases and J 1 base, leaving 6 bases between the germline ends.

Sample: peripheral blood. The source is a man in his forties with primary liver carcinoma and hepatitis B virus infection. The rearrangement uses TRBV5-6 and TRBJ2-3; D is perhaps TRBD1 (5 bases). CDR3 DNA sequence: TGTGCCAGCAGCTTGGGACAGCGCACAGATACGCAGTATTTT. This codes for CASSLGQRTDTQYF.